What follows describes a single T cell receptor beta chain. Its antigen is not known. Researchers ran the PCR with 60 Vbeta and 13 Jbeta primers. TCRdb keeps only in-frame clones here, not all; method: immunoSEQ multiplex PCR. The sample records 100,000 to 150,000 clones, about three quarters being singletons. CDR3 length: 19 amino acids. Germline V lookup: CDR1 SGHNT, CDR2 YYREEE (reference sequence). Trimming pared 4 bases from V and 2 bases from J, leaving 25 bases between. This sample was included in a study of cytomegalovirus exposure and HLA in healthy donors. Study-wide findings and caveats: Three of the chains that were CMV-associated were confirmed in vitro to be specific for CMV antigens.

This TCR was recovered from a man aged 55-75 years in good health and CMV-seropositive. Sequences were obtained from PBMCs. The chain joins TRBV5-4 to TRBJ1-3; D is possibly TRBD1 (5 bases). The CDR3 region has the DNA TGTGCCAGCAGCCCCCAGTGGTCGTCGGGCGGAGGGGCTGGAAACACCATATATTTT. Protein: CASSPQWSSGGGAGNTIYF.